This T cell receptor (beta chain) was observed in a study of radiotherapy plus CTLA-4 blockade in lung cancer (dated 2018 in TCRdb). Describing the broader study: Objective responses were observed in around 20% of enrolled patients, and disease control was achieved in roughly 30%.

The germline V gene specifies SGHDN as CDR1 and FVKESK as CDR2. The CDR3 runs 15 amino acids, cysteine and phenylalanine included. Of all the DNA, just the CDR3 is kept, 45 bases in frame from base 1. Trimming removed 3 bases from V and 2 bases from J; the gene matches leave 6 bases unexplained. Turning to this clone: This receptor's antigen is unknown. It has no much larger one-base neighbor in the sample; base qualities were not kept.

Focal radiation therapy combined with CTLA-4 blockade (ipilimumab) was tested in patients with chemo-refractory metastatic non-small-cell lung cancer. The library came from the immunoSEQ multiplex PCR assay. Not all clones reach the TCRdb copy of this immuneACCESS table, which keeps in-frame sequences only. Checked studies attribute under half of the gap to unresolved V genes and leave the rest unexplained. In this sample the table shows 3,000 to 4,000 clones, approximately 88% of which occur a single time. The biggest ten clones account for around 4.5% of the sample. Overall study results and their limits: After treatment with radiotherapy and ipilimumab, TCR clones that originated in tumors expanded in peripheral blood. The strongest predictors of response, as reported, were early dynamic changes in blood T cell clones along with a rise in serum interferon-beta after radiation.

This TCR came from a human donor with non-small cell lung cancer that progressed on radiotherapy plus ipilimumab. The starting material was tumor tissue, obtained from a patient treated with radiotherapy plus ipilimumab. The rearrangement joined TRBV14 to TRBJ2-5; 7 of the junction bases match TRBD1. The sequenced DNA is TGTGCCAGCAGCCATGCGACAGGGAGACAAGAGACCCAGTACTTC. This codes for CASSHATGRQETQYF.